These 17 T cell receptor beta chains share one sample of origin, sequenced in a study of shared clonotypes between healthy human individuals (dated by TCRdb to the early 2020s). Receptor amplification or capture employed the immunoSEQ multiplex PCR assay. Held by TCRdb, this immuneACCESS table contains in-frame sequences only and omits some clones. Under half of the omission traces to an unresolved V gene where checked; the cause of the rest is unknown. This sample gives roughly 2.1 million clones in total; around 93% of them show up just once. Under 2% of the sample comes from the top ten. For the CD8 naive samples, CD45RO-negative cells were positively selected for CCR7, yielding a CD45RA+CCR7+ population from which TemRA cells were excluded. The specimen sequenced was naive CD8+ T cells from PBMCs. The sample's cell subset or site label, decoded: CD45RA+CCR7+. Receptor source: a man younger than 35 in good health. Some clones in this sample may be carry-over from other donors' samples.

A remark on this clone: Other nucleotide sequences from this sample produce the same CDR3. This chain joins TRBV4-1 and TRBJ2-1; 7 nucleotides align to TRBD1. The germline V gene encodes CDR1 MGHRA and CDR2 YSYEKL. The CDR3 covers 14 residues. Germline trimming cut 1 base from V and 7 bases from J; bases unmatched to any gene: 4. The CDR3 DNA reads TGCGCCAGCAGCCAAGGACAGGGTGGGAATGAGCAGTTCTTC. Translating it yields CASSQGQGGNEQFF.

The chain couples TRBV6-6 to TRBJ2-7; D may be TRBD2 (6 bases). The CDR3 totals 14 residues. V dropped 0 bases and J dropped 3 bases, with 9 bases sitting between them. Looked up from germline, CDR1 is MNHNY and CDR2 is SVGAGI (reference sequence). CDR3 nucleotides: TGTGCCAGCAGTTACTCAGGAGGGTTCTACGAGCAGTACTTC. This gives the protein CASSYSGGFYEQYF.

V is TRBV28 and J is TRBJ1-5; no clear D. V shed 4 bases and J shed 0 bases, with 13 bases lying between them. This CDR3 has 16 amino acids. The germline CDR1 and CDR2 sequences are MDHEN and SYDVKM. CDR3 residues: CASSSRIDYSNQPQHF. The CDR3 nucleotides are TGTGCCAGCAGTTCCAGAATTGACTATAGCAATCAGCCCCAGCATTTT. Filled out from reference TRBV28 and TRBJ1-5, the complete variable domain reads DVKVTQSSRYLVKRTGEKVFLECVQDMDHENMFWYRQDPGLGLRLIYFSYDVKMKEKGDIPEGYSVSREKKERFSLILESASTNQTSMYLCASSSRIDYSNQPQHFGDGTRLSIL.

The V and J genes are TRBV28 and TRBJ2-4; TRBD1 might be the D (7 bases). Trimming took off 5 bases at V and 4 bases at J, with 24 bases between the two ends. Per germline, CDR1 MDHEN and CDR2 SYDVKM. CDR3 length equals 18 residues. The chain's CDR3 is CASSTIGIAGQFKNIQYF. CDR3 bases: TGTGCCAGCAGTACCATTGGGATTGCGGGACAGTTTAAAAACATTCAGTACTTC. Full variable domain (remainder filled in from reference TRBV28 and TRBJ2-4): DVKVTQSSRYLVKRTGEKVFLECVQDMDHENMFWYRQDPGLGLRLIYFSYDVKMKEKGDIPEGYSVSREKKERFSLILESASTNQTSMYLCASSTIGIAGQFKNIQYFGAGTRLSVL.

The CDR3 spells CASSVERTGESTDTQYF. The CDR3 DNA follows: TGTGCCAGCAGCGTAGAGCGGACAGGAGAAAGCACAGATACGCAGTATTTT. The genes are TRBV9 and TRBJ2-3; 7 bases line up with TRBD1. Germline V gives CDR1 SGDLS, CDR2 YYNGEE. Trimming removed 0 bases from V and 0 bases from J; junction bases left unmatched: 7. This CDR3 spans 17 amino acids.

This clone was seen once. V is TRBV5-6 and J is TRBJ1-4, with D possibly TRBD1 on 5 matching bases. V lost 10 bases to trimming and J lost 7 bases, with 20 bases between them. Germline V gene data show CDR1 as SGHDT and CDR2 as YYEEEE. This CDR3 has 14 amino acids. Here the CDR3 reads CASTQRGWGEKLFF. Here the CDR3 DNA reads TGTGCCTCGACTCAGAGGGGCTGGGGTGAAAAACTGTTTTTT.

This clone appeared a single time. The chain employs TRBV19 and TRBJ2-3; 9 bases are a match to TRBD1. V dropped 5 bases and J dropped 2; count of bases not matched to a gene: 5. The CDR3 loop spans 15 amino acids. CDR1 is LNHDA and CDR2 is SQIVND in the germline V gene (reference sequence). CDR3 sequence reads: CASSYRDRDTDTQYF. As DNA, the CDR3 is TGTGCCAGTAGTTACCGGGACAGGGACACAGATACGCAGTATTTT.

The rearrangement joins TRBV4-1 to TRBJ2-1, with TRBD2 identical over 16 bases. This CDR3 is 19 amino acids long. V lost 1 base, J lost 3 bases, and 6 bases stayed unmatched. CDR1 and CDR2 from the germline V gene are MGHRA and YSYEKL. Here the CDR3 reads CASSQGQGLAGGVYNEQFF. In DNA form, the CDR3 reads TGCGCCAGCAGCCAAGGGCAGGGACTAGCGGGAGGGGTCTACAATGAGCAGTTCTTC.

The chain carries TRBV7-9 and TRBJ1-2; D is possibly TRBD1 (6 bases). CDR3 size: 13 residues. V was pared by 1 base and J by 10 bases, with 13 bases between. CDR1 and CDR2 (germline): SEHNR, FQNEAQ (reference sequence). The CDR3 DNA reads as TGTGCCAGCAGCTTAGACAGGGAAAATTACTACACCTTC. This translates into CASSLDRENYYTF.

The chain joins TRBV5-4 to TRBJ2-3; no reliable D call. CDR1 and CDR2 (germline): SGHNT, YYREEE (reference sequence). The length of the CDR3 is 12 residues. Trimming stripped 3 bases from V and 4 bases from J, with 6 bases between. The CDR3 DNA sequence: TGTGCCAGCAGCTCTAGGGCAGATACGCAGTATTTT. Translated: CASSSRADTQYF.

The chain couples TRBV28 to TRBJ2-2, with TRBD2 matching over 8 bases. This CDR3 has 14 amino acids. The V gene end was trimmed by 6 bases and the J gene end by 10 bases; junction bases not matched to a gene: 10. Germline V gene lookup returns CDR1 MDHEN and CDR2 SYDVKM. CDR3 DNA sequence: TGTGCCAGCAGGGAAGGACTAGCTTTCGAGGAGCTGTTTTTT. Amino acid sequence: CASREGLAFEELFF.

V gene TRBV19 combines with J gene TRBJ1-1; 7 bases fit TRBD1. The germline CDR1 and CDR2 sequences are LNHDA and SQIVND (reference sequence). J was trimmed by 2 bases and V by 7 bases; bases with no gene match: 7. The CDR3 consists of 14 residues. The CDR3 bases are TGTGCCAGTACCATGGGAGGGGGCAACACTGAAGCTTTCTTT. It specifies CASTMGGGNTEAFF.

The chain combines TRBV25-1 with TRBJ1-1; maybe TRBD1 (6 bases). The CDR3 loop spans 17 amino acids. Trimming stripped 6 bases from V and 1 base from J, with 21 bases between. Germline V gives CDR1 MGHDK, CDR2 SYGVNS. The DNA for the CDR3 is TGTGCCAGCAGCAACAGGGACGGCTTGATTGGGAACACTGAAGCTTTCTTT. Protein: CASSNRDGLIGNTEAFF.

This clone showed up just once. In the same sample, other DNA sequences code for this CDR3. This chain links TRBV7-3 with TRBJ2-7; TRBD1 is a possible D gene (5 bases). V dropped 2 bases and J dropped 3 bases, with 8 bases sitting between them. The germline CDR1 and CDR2 sequences are SGHTA and FQGTGA. CDR3 length equals 13 residues. The CDR3, as DNA: TGTGCCAGCAGCTTAGGGGCTAGCTACGAGCAGTACTTC. Amino acids: CASSLGASYEQYF.

V usage is TRBV30 and J usage is TRBJ2-3, with 13 bases matching TRBD2. This CDR3 has 15 residues. V shed 5 bases and J 4 bases; nucleotides not matched to a gene: 6. The V gene's germline CDR1 is GTSNPN and CDR2 SVGIG (reference sequence). The CDR3 loop is CAWLGLAGSPDTQYF. In nucleotides, the CDR3 is TGTGCCTGGCTGGGACTAGCGGGATCGCCAGATACGCAGTATTTT.

This clone showed up just once. This rearrangement joins TRBV7-7 to TRBJ2-1, with a tentative D call TRBD2 (5 bases). V lost 2 bases to trimming and J lost 12 bases, with 14 bases between them. The CDR3 runs to 13 residues. In germline, CDR1 is SSHAT, CDR2 FNYEAQ (reference sequence). CDR3 residues: CASSLRPAEGQFF. CDR3 sequence (DNA): TGTGCCAGCAGCTTAAGGCCGGCCGAGGGGCAGTTCTTC. The full variable domain, completed using reference TRBV7-7 and TRBJ2-1, is GAGVSQSPRYKVTKRGQDVTLRCDPISSHATLYWYQQALGQGPEFLTYFNYEAQPDKSGLPSDRFSAERPEGSISTLTIQRTEQRDSAMYRCASSLRPAEGQFFGPGTRLTVL.

In the case of this clone: The same CDR3 is also encoded by other DNA sequences in this sample. The chain combines TRBV7-9 with TRBJ2-1; D uncertain. CDR1 and CDR2 (germline): SEHNR, FQNEAQ (reference sequence). This CDR3 has 14 residues. Trimming pared 5 bases from V and 2 bases from J, leaving 10 bases between. DNA of the CDR3: TGTGCCAGCAGCCTGCTTGGCCCCTACAATGAGCAGTTCTTC. Its protein is CASSLLGPYNEQFF.